This T cell receptor beta chain stems from a study of response to subunit inactivated influenza vaccine. General observations from the study: Researchers suggested that each seasonal influenza vaccination recruits few new T cells.

Remarks on this clonotype: What it binds is unknown.

Germline V gene sequence: CDR1 SQVTM, CDR2 ANQGSEA. There are 13 residues in the CDR3. Trimming left V 6 bases short and J 2 bases short, with 12 bases between. From the RT-PCR reads, TCRdb called clonotypes with MiXCR, one entry per CDR3 protein. The repertoire holds approximately 570,000 distinct CDR3 sequences, 6% to 9% seen once, with over 10% in the top ten. This receptor was taken from a man in his fifties or sixties who received an inactivated influenza vaccine. J is TRBJ2-3 and V is TRBV29-1, with D tentatively TRBD1 (5 bases). The material sequenced was PBMCs from blood, taken 23 to 25 months after vaccination. CDR3 DNA: TGCAGCGTGGACCAGGGCTACACAGATACGCAGTATTTT. It specifies CSVDQGYTDTQYF.